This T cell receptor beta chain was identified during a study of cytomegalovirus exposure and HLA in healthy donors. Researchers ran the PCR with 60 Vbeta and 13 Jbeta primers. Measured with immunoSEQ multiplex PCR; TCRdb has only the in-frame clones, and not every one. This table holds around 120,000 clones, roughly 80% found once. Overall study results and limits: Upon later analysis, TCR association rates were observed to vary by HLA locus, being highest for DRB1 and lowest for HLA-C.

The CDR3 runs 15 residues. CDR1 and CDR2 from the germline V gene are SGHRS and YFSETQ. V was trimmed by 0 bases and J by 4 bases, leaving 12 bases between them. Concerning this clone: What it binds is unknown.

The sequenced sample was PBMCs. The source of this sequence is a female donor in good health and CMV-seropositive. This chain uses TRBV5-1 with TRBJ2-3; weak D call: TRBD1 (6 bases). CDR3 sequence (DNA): TGCGCCAGCAGCTTGGCGGCAGGGGTATCAGATACGCAGTATTTT. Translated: CASSLAAGVSDTQYF.